A selection of T cell receptor beta chains follows, all from one sample in a study of T-cell reconstitution after alpha-beta-depleted transplantation in children. One entry per CDR3 protein results from TCRdb running MiXCR on the PCR reads. The table lists hundreds of thousands of distinct CDR3 sequences, less than 15% of them singletons. This material consisted of PBMCs, taken before TCRalphabeta/CD19-depleted stem cell transplant. The source is a girl aged 2 to 9 with congenital amegakaryocytic thrombocytopenia, due to receive a stem cell transplant. CDR3s include the opening cysteine and the closing phenylalanine or tryptophan. A D gene is named only where the DNA matches it firmly. Where a row states a size, it is once, few, many or the class of an expanded clone; other rows omit it.

d_call j_call v_call clone_size cdr3_nt cdr3_aa
TRBD2 TRBJ2-7 TRBV3-1 few TGTGCCAGCAGCCAAACTAGCGGGATCAACACCTACGAGCAGTACTTC CASSQTSGINTYEQYF
TRBD2 TRBJ2-3 TRBV20-1 few TGCAGTGGTCGGGAGGGCCGATCCACAGATACGCAGTATTTT CSGREGRSTDTQYF
- TRBJ2-3 TRBV10-3 many TGTGCCATCAGGGCCGGGACTAGCACAGATACGCAGTATTTT CAIRAGTSTDTQYF
- TRBJ2-4 TRBV20-1 many TGCAGTGCTAGCACCGGGACTGTAGCCAAAAACATTCAGTACTTC CSASTGTVAKNIQYF
- TRBJ2-7 TRBV7-2 - TGTGCCAGCAGCAAAGAACGGGCGCGAGCTGCCGAGCAGTACTTC CASSKERARAAEQYF
- TRBJ2-5 TRBV5-1 many TGCGCCACCGGTGCGAGCTCAGAGACCCAGTACTTC CATGASSETQYF
- TRBJ1-5 TRBV12-3/TRBV12-4 - TGTGCCAGCAGTTTCACCACTACAGGAAGGGAGTGGAGCAATCAGCCCCAGCATTTT CASSFTTTGREWSNQPQHF
- TRBJ2-3 TRBV7-8 many TGTGCCAGCAGCTTTCTCTCCGGGACCACAGATACGCAGTATTTT CASSFLSGTTDTQYF
- TRBJ2-2 TRBV5-1 - TGCGCCAGCAGCTTTCGGAGTCCCGGGGAGCTGTTTTTT CASSFRSPGELFF
TRBD2 TRBJ2-1 TRBV20-1 few TGCAGTGCTAGGGAAAGACTAGCGGGGGAGAGCTCCTACAATGAGCAGTTCTTC CSARERLAGESSYNEQFF
- TRBJ2-7 TRBV20-1 - TGCAGTGCTAGCAACGGACAGCTCCTCGAGCAGTACTTC CSASNGQLLEQYF
TRBD1 TRBJ1-4 TRBV20-1 many TGCAGTGCCCGGTCAGGGGGCGTACCTAATGAAAAACTGTTTTTT CSARSGGVPNEKLFF
- TRBJ2-1 TRBV12-3/TRBV12-4 many TGTGCCAGCAGTTGGACAGCCGGTGAGCAGTTCTTC CASSWTAGEQFF
TRBD2 TRBJ2-7 TRBV4-1 many TGCGCCAGCAGCCAGACTAGCGGGTTCTACGAGCAGTACTTC CASSQTSGFYEQYF
- TRBJ2-1 TRBV6-2/TRBV6-3 many TGTGCCAGCAGTTACGAGATAGGTTTCTACAATGAGCAGTTCTTC CASSYEIGFYNEQFF
- TRBJ2-1 TRBV20-1 - TGCAGTGCTAGAGATCTGGGAGGAGGGTCTAGTGAGCAGTTCTTC CSARDLGGGSSEQFF
- TRBJ2-2 TRBV29-1 many TGCAGCGTTGTTCCGGGGACGAACACCGGGGAGCTGTTTTTT CSVVPGTNTGELFF
TRBD1 TRBJ1-2 TRBV12-3/TRBV12-4 many TGTGCCAGCAGTTTGGTCAGGGGGCATGGCTACACCTTC CASSLVRGHGYTF
- TRBJ2-5 TRBV20-1 many TGCAGTGCTAGTGAGGATATACGCCAAGAGACCCAGTACTTC CSASEDIRQETQYF
- TRBJ2-2 TRBV6-1 - TGTGCCAGCAGTCGACCCCCCTCCGGGGAGCTGTTTTTT CASSRPPSGELFF
TRBD2 TRBJ2-7 TRBV27 - TGTGCCAGCAGTTCAATAAGCGGGACCTCCTACGAGCAGTACTTC CASSSISGTSYEQYF
TRBD2 TRBJ2-2 TRBV29-1 many TGCAGCGTTGGACTAGCGGGAGGGGTCACCGGGGAGCTGTTTTTT CSVGLAGGVTGELFF
TRBD1 TRBJ2-3 TRBV6-1 many TGTGCCAGCACGCAGGGGGTTGGTACAGATACGCAGTATTTT CASTQGVGTDTQYF
- TRBJ2-7 TRBV5-1 many TGCGCCAGCAGCTTGTTAGGGGGAGAAAGTCTCGAGCAGTACTTC CASSLLGGESLEQYF
TRBD2 TRBJ2-3 TRBV20-1 - TGCAGTGCTAGTAGGCCCCCCGGGCTAAGCGGGAGGGCAGGGTATACGCAGTATTTT CSASRPPGLSGRAGYTQYF
TRBD1 TRBJ1-2 TRBV12-3/TRBV12-4 many TGTGCCAGCGGCGGGACAGGGATCGCCTATGGCTACACCTTC CASGGTGIAYGYTF
- TRBJ2-1 TRBV20-1 many TGCAGTGCTAGAGGGGGACACCACAATGAGCAGTTCTTC CSARGGHHNEQFF
TRBD1 TRBJ1-3 TRBV29-1 few TGCAGCGGGTGGGACAGGGAAAGTGGCACCATATATTTT CSGWDRESGTIYF
TRBD2 TRBJ2-2 TRBV5-1 - TGCGCCAGCGGCTTGGGACTAGCGAACACCGGGGAGCTGTTTTTT CASGLGLANTGELFF
- TRBJ2-1 TRBV28 many TGTGCCAGCAGTTTTAATGATGAGCAGTTCTTC CASSFNDEQFF
- TRBJ1-1 TRBV28 many TGTGCCAGCAGCGTGGATGAGAACACTGAAGCTTTCTTT CASSVDENTEAFF
- TRBJ2-2 TRBV11-2 few TGTGCCAGCAGCTTAGTTTTAGGGTGGACCGGGGAGCTGTTTTTT CASSLVLGWTGELFF
TRBD2 TRBJ2-3 TRBV9 few TGTGCCAGCAGCGCCAGCGGGACGGGAGCAGATACGCAGTATTTT CASSASGTGADTQYF
TRBD1 TRBJ2-1 TRBV7-8 - TGTGCCAGCAGCTTAGGGCCGAGGACAGGTGACAATGAGCAGTTCTTC CASSLGPRTGDNEQFF
- TRBJ2-2 TRBV28 many TGTGCCAGCAGCCGGGTCAACGGGGAGCTGTTTTTT CASSRVNGELFF
- TRBJ1-1 TRBV5-1 many TGCGCCAGCAGCTCACGGACAGCGAACACTGAAGCTTTCTTT CASSSRTANTEAFF
- TRBJ2-1 TRBV7-2 many TGTGCCAGCAGCTTAGCGATTAGTAACGACAATGAGCAGTTCTTC CASSLAISNDNEQFF
TRBD2 TRBJ2-1 TRBV5-1 many TGCGCCAGCAGCCCCGGACTAGCGGGAGGTGAGCAGTTCTTC CASSPGLAGGEQFF
- TRBJ2-1 TRBV7-7 many TGTGCCAGCAGCTTAGAGGGCCACCATTCCTACAATGAGCAGTTCTTC CASSLEGHHSYNEQFF
- TRBJ2-1 TRBV5-1 - TGCGCCAGCAGCTTTGGAGGACCGGGGGCCAATGAGCAGTTCTTC CASSFGGPGANEQFF
- TRBJ2-7 TRBV27 many TGTGCCAGCAAGATAATGGGCCTATCCGTATACGAGCAGTACTTC CASKIMGLSVYEQYF
- TRBJ1-1 TRBV4-1 few TGCGCCAGCAGCCGAGGGGATGGGGGGAACACTGAAGCTTTCTTT CASSRGDGGNTEAFF